The T cell receptor beta chain described here comes from a study of T cell clonality in common variable immunodeficiency. Study conclusions and caveats: Compared with controls, CVID subjects had fewer shared TCRbeta clones. Common variable immunodeficiency TCR beta sequences reportedly had fewer deletions and N-nucleotide insertions.

The repertoire was sequenced with immunoSEQ multiplex PCR; TCRdb's copy has only in-frame clones and lacks some. This repertoire holds 25,000 or so clones, and none appear only once. The CVID group had around 15 females and around 29 males, mean age 40. Blood samples were heparinized, about 4.5 to 8.5 ml per donor. Germline V gene sequence: CDR1 SGHVS, CDR2 FNYEAQ. Trimming cost V 3 bases and J 7 bases, with 10 bases left between them. This CDR3 has 13 residues. About this clone itself: Its matching antigen is unknown. The CDR3 extends 3 residues past the end of the read, so its final part is completed from the germline J gene.

The specimen was peripheral blood mononuclear cells. The TCR sequence derives from a human donor with common variable immunodeficiency. J is TRBJ2-1 and V is TRBV7-6; D is unresolved. The CDR3 protein is CASSLTLRNEQFF. The sequenced CDR3 bases are TGTGCCAGCAGCTTGACTCTAAGGAATGAG. Full variable domain (remainder filled in from reference TRBV7-6 and TRBJ2-1): GAGVSQSPRYKVTKRGQDVALRCDPISGHVSLYWYRQALGQGPEFLTYFNYEAQQDKSGLPNDRFSAERPEGSISTLTIQRTEQRDSAMYRCASSLTLRNEQFFGPGTRLTVL.